The text below deals with one T cell receptor (beta chain). Its specificity is not known. Specified treatment: oral pan-JAK inhibitor, 5-10 mg twice daily. From alopecia areata patients, lesional scalp punch biopsies and peripheral blood were collected. This entry is derived from a study of CD8+ T cells in alopecia areata. About the study: The drug, oral tofacitinib, was given to treated patients at 5 to 10 mg twice daily. Scoring of treated patients' severity used the percentage of affected scalp area. General study results and limits: Expanded CD8+ clones among the top 100, as well as scalp clonality, were significantly decreased by tofacitinib.

The CDR3 extends over 15 amino acids. Per germline, CDR1 LNHDA and CDR2 SQIVND (reference sequence). V lost 4 bases to trimming and J lost 10 bases, with 17 bases between them. Sequencing relied on a cDNA template that was reverse transcribed from extracted RNA. Profiling relied on immunoSEQ multiplex PCR, and the TCRdb table lists in-frame clones only, not all of them. The sample yields approximately 210,000 clones, more than 55% seen once. The sample was CD4+ T cells sorted from blood, taken at roughly week 49, from a patient treated with tofacitinib. This clonotype was sampled from a human donor with alopecia areata. The J gene is TRBJ1-6, the V gene TRBV19; D might be TRBD1 (5 bases). CDR3 nucleotide sequence: TGTGCCAGTAGTAATCCCCAGGGCTCGGGGTCACCCCTCCACTTT. Protein product: CASSNPQGSGSPLHF.